These 31 T cell receptor beta chains originate from one sample sequenced in a study of shared clonotypes between healthy human individuals. The repertoire was sequenced with immunoSEQ multiplex PCR; TCRdb's copy has only in-frame clones and lacks some. The sample holds roughly 2.2 million clones; just over 90% are singletons and the top ten take about 0.39%. Sequenced material: naive CD4+ T cells from PBMCs. Sample subset: CD45RA+ positively selected. The receptors stem from a young man in good health. Some clones in this sample may be carry-over from other donors' samples.

This chain connects TRBV9 to TRBJ1-1; D call uncertain. With 2 bases removed from V and 7 bases from J, the gap between germline ends came to 15 bases. The CDR3 contains 14 residues. From germline, CDR1 is SGDLS and CDR2 YYNGEE. The CDR3 bases are TGTGCCAGCAGCGTCAGTGGGTCCGGGTATGAAGCTTTCTTT. Translation gives CASSVSGSGYEAFF.

The chain has TRBV10-3 and TRBJ2-7; 9 nucleotides agree with TRBD1. This CDR3 region has 13 residues. The V gene's germline CDR1 is ENHRY and CDR2 SYGVKD. V shed 6 bases, J shed 5 bases, and the junction held 5 bases outside the gene matches. The CDR3 DNA is TGTGCCATCAGGGGGACAGGGAACAACGAGCAGTACTTC. Its protein is CAIRGTGNNEQYF.

This chain links TRBV14 with TRBJ2-7; D possibly matches TRBD1 or TRBD2 (5 bases each). The germline V and J ends were trimmed by 4 bases and 8 bases, with 21 bases remaining between them. The CDR3 is 15 residues long. Germline CDR1 SGHDN, CDR2 FVKESK. CDR3 residues: CASSPPGSHYTKQYF. The CDR3 bases are TGTGCCAGCAGCCCACCAGGGAGTCACTATACGAAGCAGTACTTC.

This chain links TRBV5-1 with TRBJ1-4; D not resolved. The V end was cut by 3 bases, the J end by 3 bases, with 9 bases between. From germline, CDR1 is SGHRS and CDR2 YFSETQ. The CDR3 has 14 amino acids. DNA for the CDR3: TGCGCCAGCAGCTCCCGGGCGTCTAATGAAAAACTGTTTTTT. This translates into CASSSRASNEKLFF.

The chain joins TRBV2 to TRBJ1-5; possibly TRBD1 for D (5 bases). The V end lost 1 base, the J end lost 1 base, and 11 bases lay between the germline ends. CDR1 and CDR2 (germline): SNHLY, FYNNEI. The CDR3 runs 16 residues. DNA for the CDR3: TGTGCCAGCAGTGAAGATTGGGGCTTCAGCAATCAGCCCCAGCATTTT. Its protein is CASSEDWGFSNQPQHF.

This clone was detected only once. The J gene is TRBJ2-1, the V gene TRBV27; TRBD2 aligns across 7 bases. The V gene's germline CDR1 is MNHEY and CDR2 SMNVEV (reference sequence). V gave up 1 base and J gave up 1 base; unmatched junction bases: 16. The CDR3 is 20 residues long. The CDR3 DNA reads TGTGCCAGCAGTTTATTGGAAGCGGGACTTCTCTATCCTTCCTACAATGAGCAGTTCTTC. This sequence encodes CASSLLEAGLLYPSYNEQFF.

The V and J genes are TRBV18 and TRBJ2-5, with D perhaps matching TRBD2 (5 bases). Germline CDR1 reads KGHSH; CDR2 reads LQKENI. This CDR3 spans 15 amino acids. Trimming cost V 3 bases and J 1 base, with 12 bases left between them. CDR3 sequence: CASSPERPGQETQYF. CDR3 DNA sequence: TGTGCCAGCTCACCTGAGCGGCCAGGCCAAGAGACCCAGTACTTC.

The rearrangement joins TRBV29-1 to TRBJ2-3; 8 bases fit TRBD1. V shed 3 bases, J shed 4 bases, and the junction held 3 bases outside the gene matches. The CDR3 covers 13 residues. CDR1 SQVTM and CDR2 ANQGSEA come from the germline V gene. In DNA, the CDR3 is TGCAGCGTTGAGGGACAGGTCCCAGATACGCAGTATTTT. As protein: CSVEGQVPDTQYF.

V usage is TRBV7-9 and J usage is TRBJ2-7, with D possibly called TRBD1 or TRBD2 (5 bases each). The CDR3 totals 14 residues. Trimming took off 2 bases at V and 9 bases at J, with 17 bases between the two ends. The germline gives CDR1 SEHNR, CDR2 FQNEAQ (reference sequence). The CDR3 spells CASSLSGTTLSQYF. As DNA, the CDR3 is TGTGCCAGCAGCTTATCGGGGACCACCTTGTCGCAGTACTTC.

Remarks on this clone: Other DNA sequences in the sample encode the same CDR3. This rearrangement joins TRBV6-5 to TRBJ1-1; D uncertain. This CDR3 comprises 13 residues. Looked up from germline, CDR1 is MNHEY and CDR2 is SVGAGI. V gave up 4 bases and J gave up 1 base, with 7 bases separating them. The CDR3 is CASSFIRNTEAFF. In DNA form, the CDR3 reads TGTGCCAGCAGTTTTATTAGGAACACTGAAGCTTTCTTT.

J is TRBJ1-2 and V is TRBV5-1; 9 nucleotides align to TRBD1. This CDR3 comprises 13 residues. The V segment lost 0 bases and the J segment 9 bases; nucleotides outside the gene matches: 3. CDR1 is SGHRS, CDR2 YFSETQ, per germline. The CDR3 loop reads CASSLGDRERYTF. The CDR3 region has the DNA TGCGCCAGCAGCTTGGGGGACAGGGAACGCTACACCTTC.

About this clone itself: The same CDR3 arises from other DNA sequences in this sample as well. The J gene is TRBJ1-1, the V gene TRBV29-1; 10 nucleotides align to TRBD1. The CDR3 covers 12 residues. Germline CDR1 reads SQVTM; CDR2 reads ANQGSEA. The ends lost 6 bases at V and 5 bases at J; junction bases unmatched: 3. This CDR3 is CSVGTGVTEAFF. CDR3 DNA sequence: TGCAGCGTCGGGACAGGGGTTACTGAAGCTTTCTTT.

V gene TRBV30 combines with J gene TRBJ2-4; 11 nucleotides match TRBD2. V shed 0 bases and J 9 bases; nucleotides not matched to a gene: 1. Germline CDR1 GTSNPN, CDR2 SVGIG (reference sequence). This CDR3 comprises 13 residues. The CDR3 region has the DNA TGTGCCTGGAGTGTAACTAGCGGGAGCATTCAGTACTTC. Translating it yields CAWSVTSGSIQYF.

The J gene is TRBJ2-1, the V gene TRBV27, with TRBD2 identical over 10 bases. CDR3 size: 14 residues. Germline V gives CDR1 MNHEY, CDR2 SMNVEV (reference sequence). After removal of 3 bases from V and 8 bases from J, the junction contained 4 bases not matched to a gene. The CDR3 DNA follows: TGTGCCAGCAGTTTCCAGCTAGCGGGGGATGAGCAGTTCTTC. Translated: CASSFQLAGDEQFF.

Concerning this clone itself: In the same sample, other DNA sequences code for this CDR3. The rearrangement links TRBV12-5 to TRBJ2-3; no clear D gene. Trimming pared 4 bases from V and 4 bases from J, leaving 3 bases between. Per germline, CDR1 LGHNT and CDR2 FRNRAP. The CDR3 is 11 amino acids. CDR3 residues: CASGSADTQYF. The CDR3 bases are TGTGCTAGTGGTTCTGCAGATACGCAGTATTTT. Filled out from reference TRBV12-5 and TRBJ2-3, the complete variable domain reads DARVTQTPRHKVTEMGQEVTMRCQPILGHNTVFWYRQTMMQGLELLAYFRNRAPLDDSGMPKDRFSAEMPDATLATLKIQPSEPRDSAVYFCASGSADTQYFGPGTRLTVL.

The rearrangement joins TRBV6-1 to TRBJ2-7; 8 bases agree with TRBD1. The length of the CDR3 is 13 residues. Unmatched junction bases numbered 4, after V lost 6 bases and J lost 3 bases. Germline CDR1 is MNHNS and CDR2 is SASEGT. In nucleotides, the CDR3 is TGTGCCAGCAGACAGGGGGTGGGCTACGAGCAGTACTTC. It specifies CASRQGVGYEQYF.

The chain is built from TRBV30 and TRBJ1-6; 9 bases fit TRBD1. J gave up 10 bases and V 1 base, and 5 bases lay outside the gene matches. CDR1 and CDR2 (germline): GTSNPN, SVGIG (reference sequence). This CDR3 contains 14 residues. CDR3 sequence reads: CAWSAGTGPSPLHF. CDR3 in DNA: TGTGCCTGGAGTGCCGGGACAGGGCCATCACCCCTCCACTTT.

The V call is TRBV5-1, the J call TRBJ2-1; D ambiguous. V was cut by 0 bases and J by 5 bases, with 9 bases left in between. CDR1 is SGHRS and CDR2 is YFSETQ in the germline V gene. The CDR3 runs to 14 residues. The CDR3 DNA reads TGCGCCAGCAGCTTGGGGCAGCTAAACAATGAGCAGTTCTTC. Translated, it gives CASSLGQLNNEQFF.

The V gene is TRBV4-1, the J gene TRBJ1-1; D is uncertain. Germline CDR1 and CDR2: MGHRA and YSYEKL. CDR3 length: 14 amino acids. V was cut by 6 bases and J by 5 bases, with 16 bases left in between. The CDR3 bases are TGCGCCAGCAGGGCAAAGATACAGAGGACTGAAGCTTTCTTT. This translates into CASRAKIQRTEAFF.

With respect to this clone: Other DNA sequences in this specimen translate into the identical CDR3. The CDR3 sequence: CASSLRLAGEADTQYF. CDR3 bases: TGCGCCAGCAGCCTCCGACTAGCGGGAGAGGCAGATACGCAGTATTTT. This sequence joins TRBV5-1 and TRBJ2-3, with 12 bases that match TRBD2. The CDR3 length is 16 residues. The V and J ends lost 4 bases and 4 bases, in that order; junction bases with no gene match: 7. CDR1 is SGHRS, CDR2 YFSETQ, per germline.

The chain carries TRBV14 and TRBJ2-2; D gene ambiguous. This CDR3 contains 14 residues. Per germline, CDR1 SGHDN and CDR2 FVKESK. Trimming shortened V by 6 bases and J by 1 base, and 9 bases separated the two germline ends. This CDR3 is CASSGQWNTGELFF. The CDR3 DNA reads as TGTGCCAGCAGTGGGCAGTGGAACACCGGGGAGCTGTTTTTT.

Concerning this clone: This sample also contains other DNA sequences that code for the same CDR3. This sequence joins TRBV5-4 and TRBJ1-4; D not resolved. Germline assignment: CDR1 SGHNT and CDR2 YYREEE (reference sequence). V dropped 3 bases and J dropped 0 bases, with 6 bases sitting between them. The CDR3 covers 14 residues. CDR3 nucleotides: TGTGCCAGCAGCTCGGAGGCAACTAATGAAAAACTGTTTTTT. Translating it yields CASSSEATNEKLFF. The full variable domain, with the rest looked up from reference TRBV5-4 and TRBJ1-4, is ETGVTQSPTHLIKTRGQQVTLRCSSQSGHNTVSWYQQALGQGPQFIFQYYREEENGRGNFPPRFSGLQFPNYSSELNVNALELDDSALYLCASSSEATNEKLFFGSGTQLSVL.

The chain couples TRBV4-2 to TRBJ2-2; TRBD2 aligns across 8 bases. Germline-derived CDR1 and CDR2 are LGHNA and YNFKEQ. The CDR3 has 16 residues. Trimming cost V 0 bases and J 3 bases; bases outside gene matches: 3. The CDR3 nucleotides are TGTGCCAGCAGCCAAGATCTGCGGGAGGACACCGGGGAGCTGTTTTTT. It translates to CASSQDLREDTGELFF.

The chain uses TRBV7-9 and TRBJ2-7, with 8 bases fitting TRBD2. The CDR3 extends over 16 amino acids. J lost 5 bases, V lost 1 base, and 10 bases had no gene match. The V gene's germline CDR1 is SEHNR and CDR2 FQNEAQ (reference sequence). CDR3 amino acids: CASSLDLAGAVHEQYF. In DNA form, the CDR3 reads TGTGCCAGCAGCTTAGATCTAGCGGGTGCCGTCCACGAGCAGTACTTC. Full variable domain (rest looked up from reference TRBV7-9 and TRBJ2-7): DTGVSQNPRHKITKRGQNVTFRCDPISEHNRLYWYRQTLGQGPEFLTYFQNEAQLEKSRLLSDRFSAERPKGSFSTLEIQRTEQGDSAMYLCASSLDLAGAVHEQYFGPGTRLTVT.

This chain joins TRBV28 and TRBJ2-1, with 14 bases that match TRBD2. The CDR3 sequence is 16 residues long. The V and J ends lost 8 bases and 9 bases, in that order; junction bases with no gene match: 12. CDR1 is MDHEN and CDR2 is SYDVKM in the germline V gene. In DNA, the CDR3 is TGTGCCAGCCAGACGGGGACTAGCGGGAGACAGGTTGAGCAGTTCTTC. Translation gives CASQTGTSGRQVEQFF.

V gene TRBV7-3 combines with J gene TRBJ1-1; D gene unclear. This CDR3 contains 14 residues. Germline V lookup: CDR1 SGHTA, CDR2 FQGTGA. V gave up 2 bases and J gave up 1 base, with 8 bases separating them. The CDR3, as DNA: TGTGCCAGCAGCTTAGTAAAGGAGAACACTGAAGCTTTCTTT. It encodes CASSLVKENTEAFF.

This rearrangement joins TRBV18 to TRBJ1-2; D gene uncertain. The CDR3 extends over 15 amino acids. Trimming took 2 bases from V and 0 from J, leaving 10 bases between them. The germline gives CDR1 KGHSH, CDR2 LQKENI. Written as DNA, the CDR3 is TGTGCCAGCTCACCAAGCTCAGCAGCTAACTATGGCTACACCTTC. Its protein product is CASSPSSAANYGYTF.

The genes are TRBV4-1 and TRBJ2-7; 9 bases agree with TRBD2. This CDR3 has 17 residues. Germline V CDR1 and CDR2: MGHRA, YSYEKL. With V trimmed by 0 bases and J by 8 bases, 14 bases remained unmatched. The DNA for the CDR3 is TGCGCCAGCAGCCAAGACCCCTTAGCGGGAGTTTTTGGCCAGCAGTACTTC. Protein product: CASSQDPLAGVFGQQYF.

V gene TRBV6-6 combines with J gene TRBJ1-5, with D unresolved. Germline V CDR1 and CDR2: MNHNY, SVGAGI (reference sequence). The CDR3 has 14 residues. Trimming stripped 6 bases from V and 6 bases from J, with 15 bases between. CDR3 sequence: CASSMRAQIQPQHF. The CDR3 DNA reads TGTGCCAGCAGCATGCGGGCGCAGATTCAGCCCCAGCATTTT.

The rearrangement joins TRBV10-3 to TRBJ1-1, with a weak D call TRBD1 (5 bases). The germline gives CDR1 ENHRY, CDR2 SYGVKD. The CDR3 sequence is 15 residues long. Trimming removed 6 bases from V and 4 bases from J, with 18 bases in between. CDR3 nucleotide sequence: TGTGCCATCAGGGAGACAGTCCTTGGGAGCACTGAAGCTTTCTTT. Encoded protein: CAIRETVLGSTEAFF.

The CDR3 loop is CASSQEYRVYQPQHF. DNA for the CDR3: TGCGCCAGCAGCCAGGAATACAGGGTCTATCAGCCCCAGCATTTT. The rearrangement joins TRBV4-3 to TRBJ1-5, with a tentative D call TRBD1 (6 bases). V was trimmed by 3 bases and J by 5 bases, leaving 14 bases between them. The CDR3 is made up of 15 amino acids. The V gene's germline CDR1 is LGHNA and CDR2 YSLEER.